This section outlines one T cell receptor beta chain sequence together with its context. The antigen remains undetermined. Germline CDR1 reads SGHTA; CDR2 reads FQGNSA. V shed 1 base, J shed 0 bases, and the junction held 10 bases outside the gene matches. This CDR3 has 18 residues. Timing groups of about 4 and about 12 weeks for second doses were pooled. The method was immunoSEQ multiplex PCR; TCRdb's version includes in-frame clones alone and lacks a portion of them. The sample has 150,000 to 250,000 clones, 85% to 95% seen once. This record belongs to a study of T cell responses to AZD1222 COVID-19 vaccine. Whole-study findings and limits: CD4 TCRs linked to vaccination spanned spike, dominating at 160-218 and 743-854. There were repertoire samples only from the period after the peak T cell response.

This chain links TRBV7-2 with TRBJ1-1, with 8 bases aligning to TRBD1. The sequencing here drew on peripheral blood, taken 28 days after the second AZD1222 dose. The receptor was derived from an adult who received the AZD1222 COVID-19 vaccine. The CDR3 region is CASSLVPQGGFVNTEAFF. CDR3 bases: TGTGCCAGCAGCTTAGTACCACAGGGGGGGTTTGTGAACACTGAAGCTTTCTTT. The full variable domain, rest sourced from reference TRBV7-2 and TRBJ1-1, is GAGVSQSPSNKVTEKGKDVELRCDPISGHTALYWYRQSLGQGLEFLIYFQGNSAPDKSGLPSDRFSAERTGGSVSTLTIQRTQQEDSAVYLCASSLVPQGGFVNTEAFFGQGTRLTVV.